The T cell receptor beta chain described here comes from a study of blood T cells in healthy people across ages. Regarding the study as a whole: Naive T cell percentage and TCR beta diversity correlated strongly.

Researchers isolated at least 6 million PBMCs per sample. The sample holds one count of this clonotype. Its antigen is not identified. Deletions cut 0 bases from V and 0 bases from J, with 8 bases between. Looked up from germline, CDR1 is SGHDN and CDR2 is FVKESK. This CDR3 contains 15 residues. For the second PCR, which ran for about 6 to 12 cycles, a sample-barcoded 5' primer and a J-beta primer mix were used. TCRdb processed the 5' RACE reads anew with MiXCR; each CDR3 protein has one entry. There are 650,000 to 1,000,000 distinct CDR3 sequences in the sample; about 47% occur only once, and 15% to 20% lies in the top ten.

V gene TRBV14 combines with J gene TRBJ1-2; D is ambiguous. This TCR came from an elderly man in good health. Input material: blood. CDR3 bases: TGTGCCAGCAGCCAAGATTCTCGGACTAACTATGGCTACACCTTC. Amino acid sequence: CASSQDSRTNYGYTF.